A selection of T cell receptor beta chains follows, all from one sample in a study of blood T cell repertoires in COVID-19. The assay was immunoSEQ multiplex PCR, and TCRdb's table has in-frame clones only and misses some. The sample has about 310,000 clones; roughly 85% are singletons. The sample was PBMCs or T cells enriched from blood (not recorded which). The origin of the receptors is a woman aged 25 to 39 who had been exposed to COVID-19. Each CDR3 is given with its conserved first and last residue. The order of the fields is D gene, clone size, V gene, J gene, CDR3 DNA, CDR3 protein. The D gene is left open where the match is weak. A clone size is listed for some rows: how often the clone was seen (once, few, many), or a class if it is expanded.

D gene: -
clone size: -
V gene: TRBV2
J gene: TRBJ2-3
CDR3 DNA: TGTGCCAGCAGTGAAGTGGGGTTTAGCGCAGATACGCAGTATTTT
CDR3 protein: CASSEVGFSADTQYF

D gene: TRBD1
clone size: -
V gene: TRBV5-8
J gene: TRBJ2-7
CDR3 DNA: TGTGCCAGCTTTAGGACAGGGGGCTACGAGCAGTACTTC
CDR3 protein: CASFRTGGYEQYF

D gene: -
clone size: -
V gene: TRBV28
J gene: TRBJ1-1
CDR3 DNA: TGTGCCAGCATCCAGACAGCGCCAGGGGAAGCTTTCTTT
CDR3 protein: CASIQTAPGEAFF

D gene: -
clone size: -
V gene: TRBV7-2
J gene: TRBJ2-1
CDR3 DNA: TGTGCCAGCAGACGCCGAGCCACAGGCTCCTACAATGAGCAGTTCTTC
CDR3 protein: CASRRRATGSYNEQFF

D gene: -
clone size: few
V gene: TRBV19
J gene: TRBJ2-7
CDR3 DNA: TGTGCCAGTAGCGAGGATCCCTACGAGCAGTACTTC
CDR3 protein: CASSEDPYEQYF

D gene: TRBD2
clone size: once
V gene: TRBV6-5
J gene: TRBJ2-2
CDR3 DNA: TGTGCCAGCAGTTTGTACCCCCTAGCGGCCGCCGGGGAGCTGTTTTTT
CDR3 protein: CASSLYPLAAAGELFF

D gene: -
clone size: -
V gene: TRBV28
J gene: TRBJ2-3
CDR3 DNA: TGTGCCAGCAGTTTACTCGTCCCAGCGAACACAGATACGCAGTATTTT
CDR3 protein: CASSLLVPANTDTQYF

D gene: -
clone size: -
V gene: TRBV28
J gene: TRBJ1-3
CDR3 DNA: TGTGCCAGCAGTGCCCCCGGGACAAACGGAAACACCATATATTTT
CDR3 protein: CASSAPGTNGNTIYF

D gene: -
clone size: -
V gene: TRBV28
J gene: TRBJ1-2
CDR3 DNA: TGTGCCAGCAAGGGGCAGGGAACCTCTTATGGCTACACCTTC
CDR3 protein: CASKGQGTSYGYTF

D gene: TRBD1
clone size: -
V gene: TRBV5-8
J gene: TRBJ1-5
CDR3 DNA: TGTGCCAGCAGCCACCGGACAGGGGGGAATCAGCCCCAGCATTTT
CDR3 protein: CASSHRTGGNQPQHF

D gene: -
clone size: -
V gene: TRBV7-8
J gene: TRBJ1-4
CDR3 DNA: TGTGCCAGCAGCTTAGATACAGGGAGAGATGAAAAACTGTTTTTT
CDR3 protein: CASSLDTGRDEKLFF

D gene: -
clone size: once
V gene: TRBV5-1
J gene: TRBJ1-1
CDR3 DNA: TGCGCCAGCAGCTTGGAAAGAGGGTTTGGCACTGAAGCTTTCTTT
CDR3 protein: CASSLERGFGTEAFF

D gene: -
clone size: -
V gene: TRBV2
J gene: TRBJ2-7
CDR3 DNA: TGTGCCAGCAGTGATCCCGACAGATACTACGAGCAGTACTTC
CDR3 protein: CASSDPDRYYEQYF

D gene: -
clone size: -
V gene: TRBV7-9
J gene: TRBJ1-1
CDR3 DNA: TGTGCCTCTAGTCACGGGGAACACATGAACACTGAAGCTTTCTTT
CDR3 protein: CASSHGEHMNTEAFF

D gene: -
clone size: -
V gene: TRBV19
J gene: TRBJ1-2
CDR3 DNA: TGTGCCAGCCAATTAGGGGACTATGGCTACACCTTC
CDR3 protein: CASQLGDYGYTF

D gene: TRBD1
clone size: -
V gene: TRBV19
J gene: TRBJ2-3
CDR3 DNA: TGTGCCAGCAAACAGGGGCGGAACACAGATACGCAGTATTTT
CDR3 protein: CASKQGRNTDTQYF

D gene: TRBD1
clone size: few
V gene: TRBV6-5
J gene: TRBJ1-5
CDR3 DNA: TGTGCCAGCAGTCCGACAGGGGGACATCAGCCCCAGCATTTT
CDR3 protein: CASSPTGGHQPQHF

D gene: TRBD1
clone size: -
V gene: TRBV27
J gene: TRBJ2-7
CDR3 DNA: TGTGCCAGCAGTTTCACAGGGGAATCCTACGAGCAGTACTTC
CDR3 protein: CASSFTGESYEQYF

D gene: TRBD1
clone size: many
V gene: TRBV2
J gene: TRBJ1-2
CDR3 DNA: TGTGCCAGCAGAGCTGACAGGGACTATGGCTACACCTTC
CDR3 protein: CASRADRDYGYTF

D gene: -
clone size: -
V gene: TRBV18
J gene: TRBJ1-5
CDR3 DNA: TGTGCCAGCTCACCACTCCCAGCTAGAAGCAATCAGCCCCAGCATTTT
CDR3 protein: CASSPLPARSNQPQHF

D gene: TRBD1
clone size: -
V gene: TRBV6-6
J gene: TRBJ1-5
CDR3 DNA: TGTGCCAGCAGTCCTATGGAAGGACAGGGCCAGCCCCAGCATTTT
CDR3 protein: CASSPMEGQGQPQHF

D gene: TRBD1
clone size: -
V gene: TRBV2
J gene: TRBJ1-5
CDR3 DNA: TGTGCCAGCGACAGGGGTAGCAATCAGCCCCAGCATTTT
CDR3 protein: CASDRGSNQPQHF

D gene: -
clone size: -
V gene: TRBV24-1
J gene: TRBJ2-3
CDR3 DNA: TGTGCCACCAGTGATTTGTGGGAGACAGATACGCAGTATTTT
CDR3 protein: CATSDLWETDTQYF

D gene: -
clone size: -
V gene: TRBV7-5
J gene: TRBJ2-3
CDR3 DNA: TGTGCCAGAAGCCCACAACCCTTCCTTAACACAGATACGCAGTATTTT
CDR3 protein: CARSPQPFLNTDTQYF

D gene: -
clone size: -
V gene: TRBV27
J gene: TRBJ1-5
CDR3 DNA: TGTGCCAGCAGCCGAATCCTGCAGGGGCGACTTAGCAATCAGCCCCAGCATTTT
CDR3 protein: CASSRILQGRLSNQPQHF

D gene: -
clone size: -
V gene: TRBV5-1
J gene: TRBJ1-5
CDR3 DNA: TGCGCCAGCAGCTTCGCTATCAATCAGCCCCAGCATTTT
CDR3 protein: CASSFAINQPQHF

D gene: TRBD1
clone size: once
V gene: TRBV9
J gene: TRBJ2-3
CDR3 DNA: TGTGCCAGCGACAGGGGCGTAAGTAGCACAGATACGCAGTATTTT
CDR3 protein: CASDRGVSSTDTQYF

D gene: TRBD1
clone size: -
V gene: TRBV28
J gene: TRBJ2-2
CDR3 DNA: TGTGCCAGTCTCGGACAGGGCGACACCGGGGAGCTGTTTTTT
CDR3 protein: CASLGQGDTGELFF

D gene: -
clone size: -
V gene: TRBV6-1
J gene: TRBJ1-2
CDR3 DNA: TGTGCCAGCAGTGATCGGCCAGCGTCTAACTATGGCTACACCTTC
CDR3 protein: CASSDRPASNYGYTF

D gene: -
clone size: -
V gene: TRBV7-3
J gene: TRBJ2-5
CDR3 DNA: TGTGCCAGCAGCCTGGACGGGACTCCAGAGACCCAGTACTTC
CDR3 protein: CASSLDGTPETQYF

D gene: TRBD2
clone size: -
V gene: TRBV28
J gene: TRBJ2-2
CDR3 DNA: TGTGCCAGCAGTCCCTGGGAGGGACCAAACACCGGGGAGCTGTTTTTT
CDR3 protein: CASSPWEGPNTGELFF

D gene: TRBD1
clone size: -
V gene: TRBV6-2/TRBV6-3
J gene: TRBJ1-6
CDR3 DNA: TGTGCCAGCAGTCTAATACAGGGGGACTCTTCACCCCTCCACTTT
CDR3 protein: CASSLIQGDSSPLHF

D gene: -
clone size: once
V gene: TRBV14
J gene: TRBJ1-5
CDR3 DNA: TGTGCCAGCAGCCAAGGGGCCTATCAGCCCCAGCATTTT
CDR3 protein: CASSQGAYQPQHF

D gene: -
clone size: -
V gene: TRBV11-3
J gene: TRBJ2-1
CDR3 DNA: TGTGCCAGCAGCGGGAGTAGCATAAATGAGCAGTTCTTC
CDR3 protein: CASSGSSINEQFF

D gene: -
clone size: few
V gene: TRBV11-3
J gene: TRBJ2-2
CDR3 DNA: TGTGCCAGCAGCTTAGATAGGGGGATCGCGAACACCGGGGAGCTGTTTTTT
CDR3 protein: CASSLDRGIANTGELFF

D gene: TRBD2
clone size: -
V gene: TRBV5-1
J gene: TRBJ2-3
CDR3 DNA: TGCGCCAGCAGCTTGGACGGGACTAGCGGGTTCCGGAGCACAGATACGCAGTATTTT
CDR3 protein: CASSLDGTSGFRSTDTQYF

D gene: TRBD1
clone size: -
V gene: TRBV25-1
J gene: TRBJ1-6
CDR3 DNA: TGTGCCAGCAGGCCCACAGGGGGGATTGACTATAATTCACCCCTCCACTTT
CDR3 protein: CASRPTGGIDYNSPLHF

D gene: TRBD2
clone size: -
V gene: TRBV9
J gene: TRBJ2-3
CDR3 DNA: TGTGCCAGCAGCGTAGTAGGCGGGGGGGATACGCAGTATTTT
CDR3 protein: CASSVVGGGDTQYF

D gene: TRBD1
clone size: -
V gene: TRBV10-3
J gene: TRBJ2-3
CDR3 DNA: TGTGCCATCAGTGACGACAGGGAAACAGATACGCAGTATTTT
CDR3 protein: CAISDDRETDTQYF

D gene: -
clone size: -
V gene: TRBV19
J gene: TRBJ1-1
CDR3 DNA: TGTGCCAGTAGTATACCCCTTGGGGGGGGGATGAACACTGAAGCTTTCTTT
CDR3 protein: CASSIPLGGGMNTEAFF

D gene: TRBD1
clone size: -
V gene: TRBV28
J gene: TRBJ1-1
CDR3 DNA: TGTGCCAGCAGCTCGGGACAGGGGATGAACACTGAAGCTTTCTTT
CDR3 protein: CASSSGQGMNTEAFF

D gene: TRBD1
clone size: -
V gene: TRBV18
J gene: TRBJ2-5
CDR3 DNA: TGTGCCAGCTCACCACGGGACAGGGGAGAGACCCAGTACTTC
CDR3 protein: CASSPRDRGETQYF

D gene: -
clone size: -
V gene: TRBV5-5
J gene: TRBJ2-7
CDR3 DNA: TGTGCCAGCAGCCGTGACAGTAACTCCTACGAGCAGTACTTC
CDR3 protein: CASSRDSNSYEQYF

D gene: -
clone size: -
V gene: TRBV5-4
J gene: TRBJ2-7
CDR3 DNA: TGTGCCAGCAGTTCCTTAGAGGAGCAGTACTTC
CDR3 protein: CASSSLEEQYF

D gene: -
clone size: -
V gene: TRBV6-5
J gene: TRBJ2-1
CDR3 DNA: TGTGCCAGCAGAGACTACTCCTACAATGAGCAGTTCTTC
CDR3 protein: CASRDYSYNEQFF

D gene: TRBD1
clone size: -
V gene: TRBV7-2
J gene: TRBJ2-1
CDR3 DNA: TGTGCCAGCAGCTTTTCCCGACAGGGAAGGAATGAGCAGTTCTTC
CDR3 protein: CASSFSRQGRNEQFF

D gene: TRBD1
clone size: once
V gene: TRBV6-5
J gene: TRBJ2-7
CDR3 DNA: TGTGCCAGCAGGGAGGACAGGCGATCCTACGAGCAGTACTTC
CDR3 protein: CASREDRRSYEQYF

D gene: -
clone size: few
V gene: TRBV27
J gene: TRBJ1-2
CDR3 DNA: TGTGCCAGCAGTTTGTCGGGAATCTATGGCTACACCTTC
CDR3 protein: CASSLSGIYGYTF